The 2 T cell receptor beta chains listed next were all sequenced from one sample in a study of blood T cells in healthy people across ages. With a J-beta primer mix and a sample-barcoded 5' primer, a second PCR ran about 7 to 12 cycles. TCRdb re-analysed the 5' RACE reads in MiXCR, keeping a single row per CDR3 protein. Of 1.8 million or so distinct CDR3 sequences listed, about 39% were seen once; the top ten hold about 21%. The sample comprised blood. The receptors originated from a human donor in good health.

The chain links TRBV24-1 to TRBJ1-4, with D maybe TRBD1 (5 bases). CDR3 length: 13 residues. Trimming shortened V by 10 bases and J by 8 bases, and 16 bases separated the two germline ends. Germline assignment: CDR1 KGHDR and CDR2 SFDVKD. CDR3 protein: CATQQVPREKLFF. In DNA, the CDR3 is TGTGCCACTCAACAGGTCCCCAGGGAAAAACTGTTTTTT.

There are a few counts of this clonotype. DNA of the CDR3: TGTGCCACCAGTGATTGGAGAAACACAGATACGCAGTATTTT. As protein: CATSDWRNTDTQYF. The genes are TRBV24-1 and TRBJ2-3; D uncertain. The CDR3 is made up of 14 amino acids. V gave up 2 bases and J gave up 2 bases, with 7 bases separating them. CDR1 and CDR2 (germline): KGHDR, SFDVKD.